The 22 T cell receptor beta chains below were found in one sample sequenced in a study of human T cells and chemical hapten exposure. The sample's time point: patch test 1, 2 weeks after DPC sensitization. Treatment reported: therapeutic diphenylcyclopropenone sensitization with weekly scalp DPC. TCRdb itself ran the RACE reads through MiXCR, one entry per CDR3 protein. The sample records some 340,000 distinct CDR3 sequences, roughly 6.9% being singletons. The sample consisted of whole blood, taken in connection with sensitization to the hapten diphenylcyclopropenone (DPC). The source of these receptors is a woman under 30 with alopecia areata. Some clones in this sample may be carry-over from other donors' samples.

This clonotype has ten or more counts. The chain is built from TRBV6-6 and TRBJ2-3, with TRBD1 as a possible D gene (5 bases). Per germline, CDR1 MNHNY and CDR2 SVGAGI (reference sequence). This CDR3 has 15 amino acids. The ends were cut back, 6 bases at V and 4 bases at J, with 17 bases in the middle. The CDR3 DNA sequence: TGTGCCAGCAGCAAAGGGCCAGGGAAGTCAGATACGCAGTATTTT. It yields the protein CASSKGPGKSDTQYF.

A few counts support this clonotype. The chain carries TRBV4-1 and TRBJ2-5; TRBD2 matches 8 bases. Germline trimming cut 1 base from V and 2 bases from J; bases unmatched to any gene: 6. The germline CDR1 and CDR2 sequences are MGHRA and YSYEKL. The CDR3 consists of 16 residues. The CDR3 sequence is CASSQVSGAPQETQYF. Written as DNA, the CDR3 is TGCGCCAGCAGCCAAGTTAGCGGGGCCCCACAAGAGACCCAGTACTTC.

This clonotype was found many times. This chain joins TRBV12-3 or TRBV12-4 and TRBJ2-3; unclear D gene. CDR3 length equals 15 residues. The V gene lost 6 bases and the J gene lost 2 bases, with 15 bases spanning the gap. This CDR3 reads CASSLREAATDTQYF. For the CDR3, the DNA is TGTGCCAGCAGCCTGCGTGAGGCGGCCACAGATACGCAGTATTTT.

This clonotype was found a few times. The V call is TRBV20-1, the J call TRBJ1-5; D not resolved. Trimming left V 6 bases short and J 1 base short, with 7 bases between. Germline-derived CDR1 and CDR2 are DFQATT and SNEGSKA (reference sequence). CDR3 length equals 12 residues. The CDR3 is CSAIRSNQPQHF. The CDR3, as DNA: TGCAGTGCGATTAGGAGCAATCAGCCCCAGCATTTT.

This clonotype was seen repeatedly, ten times or more. The chain is built from TRBV7-9 and TRBJ1-6; D uncertain. The CDR3 has 15 amino acids. Germline V gene lookup returns CDR1 SEHNR and CDR2 FQNEAQ (reference sequence). With 1 base removed from V and 8 bases from J, the gap between germline ends came to 12 bases. CDR3 coding DNA: TGTGCCAGCAGCTTAGGAGGCAGGAGCCATTCACCCCTCCACTTT. Protein product: CASSLGGRSHSPLHF.

This clonotype was detected ten times or more. This chain uses TRBV20-1 with TRBJ2-7, with 8 bases fitting TRBD2. Germline loops: CDR1 DFQATT, CDR2 SNEGSKA (reference sequence). The CDR3 spans 14 residues. After removal of 3 bases from V and 5 bases from J, the junction contained 9 bases not matched to a gene. CDR3 sequence: CSASDPGLVDEQYF. The CDR3 DNA reads TGCAGTGCTAGTGACCCGGGACTAGTAGACGAGCAGTACTTC.

This clonotype was seen only a few times. The chain carries TRBV7-8 and TRBJ2-3; 9 bases map to TRBD2. The germline V gene encodes CDR1 SGHVS and CDR2 FQNEAQ. CDR3 length: 16 residues. Trimming cost V 3 bases and J 5 bases; bases outside gene matches: 9. The CDR3 loop reads CASSFNGGGAEDTQYF. DNA for the CDR3: TGTGCCAGCAGCTTTAATGGCGGGGGGGCGGAAGATACGCAGTATTTT.

J is TRBJ1-5 and V is TRBV3-1, with D possibly being TRBD1 (5 bases). CDR1 and CDR2 (germline): LGHDT, YNNKEL (reference sequence). Trimming left V 10 bases short and J 4 bases short, with 17 bases between. The CDR3 is made up of 14 amino acids. The CDR3 spells CATSGACRNQPQHF. The CDR3 coding sequence is TGTGCCACTTCTGGGGCCTGTAGAAATCAGCCCCAGCATTTT. Full variable domain (remainder filled in from reference TRBV3-1 and TRBJ1-5): DTAVSQTPKYLVTQMGNDKSIKCEQNLGHDTMYWYKQDSKKFLKIMFSYNNKELIINETVPNRFSPKSPDKAHLNLHINSLELGDSAVYFCATSGACRNQPQHFGDGTRLSIL.

This clonotype was detected ten times or more. This chain links TRBV3-1 with TRBJ2-1; maybe TRBD1 (6 bases). V lost 0 bases and J lost 10, with 10 bases in between. CDR3 length equals 13 residues. CDR1 and CDR2 from the germline V gene are LGHDT and YNNKEL (reference sequence). Here the CDR3 DNA reads TGTGCCAGCAGCCAAGATCCTAGGGGGGAGCAGTTCTTC. Protein product: CASSQDPRGEQFF.

The chain couples TRBV6-5 to TRBJ2-2; 10 nucleotides match TRBD1. Germline CDR1 MNHEY, CDR2 SVGAGI. The V segment lost 5 bases and the J segment 4 bases; nucleotides outside the gene matches: 4. The CDR3 spans 15 residues. The CDR3 spells CASSDRGLSTGELFF. The CDR3 DNA reads as TGTGCCAGCAGTGACAGGGGGCTGAGCACCGGGGAGCTGTTTTTT.

There are a few counts of this clonotype. This chain links TRBV5-1 with TRBJ1-6; the D gene is possibly TRBD1 (6 bases). The CDR3 has 14 amino acids. Trimming removed 0 bases at V and 14 bases at J, with 15 bases between. Germline V gene sequence: CDR1 SGHRS, CDR2 YFSETQ. The CDR3 DNA reads as TGCGCCAGCAGCTTGGACACCAGGGGAAGCACCCTCCACTTT. Amino acids: CASSLDTRGSTLHF.

Ten or more counts support this clonotype. The V and J genes are TRBV29-1 and TRBJ2-3; 7 nucleotides align to TRBD1. The CDR3 sequence is 16 residues long. V shed 4 bases, J shed 0 bases, and the junction held 10 bases outside the gene matches. The germline V gene has CDR1 SQVTM and CDR2 ANQGSEA. The CDR3 region has the DNA TGCAGCGTTGGTCCTAGATTGGGACAGAGCACAGATACGCAGTATTTT. Translation: CSVGPRLGQSTDTQYF.

Ten or more counts support this clonotype. The chain links TRBV6-2 or TRBV6-3 to TRBJ1-2; no firm D call. This CDR3 spans 12 amino acids. V gave up 6 bases and J gave up 2 bases, with 7 bases separating them. Germline CDR1 reads MNHEY; CDR2 reads SVGEGT. CDR3 in amino acids: CASRQGNYGYTF. The CDR3 DNA follows: TGTGCCAGCAGACAAGGAAACTATGGCTACACCTTC.

This clonotype was observed at least ten times. This chain joins TRBV6-1 and TRBJ1-1; tentative D call: TRBD1 (6 bases). The CDR3 loop spans 11 amino acids. V shed 2 bases and J shed 10 bases, with 8 bases lying between them. Germline-derived CDR1 and CDR2 are MNHNS and SASEGT. CDR3 bases: TGTGCCAGCAGTGAACAGGGGCGAGCTTTCTTT. This gives the protein CASSEQGRAFF.

This clonotype was observed at least ten times. The rearrangement joins TRBV24-1 to TRBJ2-3, with 10 positions matching TRBD2. The germline gives CDR1 KGHDR, CDR2 SFDVKD. V was clipped by 2 bases and J by 2 bases; unmatched bases: 9. The CDR3 runs to 18 residues. The CDR3 loop is CATSDSVLAGEFTDTQYF. The CDR3 DNA sequence: TGTGCCACCAGTGATTCCGTGCTAGCGGGGGAATTCACAGATACGCAGTATTTT.

This clonotype has only a few counts. The CDR3 nucleotides are TGTGCCAGCAGCGAATTGAGGGGTACAGCTTTCTTT. This codes for CASSELRGTAFF. The chain uses TRBV6-5 and TRBJ1-1, with TRBD1 as a possible D gene (5 bases). V lost 6 bases, J lost 10 bases, and 15 bases lay in between. The CDR3 contains 12 residues. Germline CDR1 is MNHEY and CDR2 is SVGAGI.

The table lists this clonotype with many counts. This sequence joins TRBV7-2 and TRBJ2-5, with 8 bases aligning to TRBD1. This CDR3 has 14 amino acids. Germline lookup yields CDR1 SGHTA and CDR2 FQGNSA. The trim removed 5 bases at V and 9 bases at J, leaving 11 bases unmatched. The CDR3 DNA reads as TGTGCCAGCAGCCCCGAACCCGACAGGGGAGCCCAGTACTTC. It codes for CASSPEPDRGAQYF.

This clonotype has a handful of counts. The rearrangement joins TRBV24-1 to TRBJ2-2; D unresolved. Trimming shortened V by 4 bases and J by 5 bases, and 10 bases separated the two germline ends. Germline V CDR1 and CDR2: KGHDR, SFDVKD. The CDR3 loop spans 14 amino acids. As DNA, the CDR3 is TGTGCCACCAGTGAAGCAGGAAAGACCGGGGAGCTGTTTTTT. Its protein is CATSEAGKTGELFF.

This clonotype was seen a handful of times. CDR3: CSASPLGGAGSGGYTF. The CDR3 nucleotides are TGCAGTGCTAGTCCTTTAGGGGGCGCAGGGTCGGGTGGCTACACCTTC. The chain is built from TRBV20-1 and TRBJ1-2, with 7 bases that match TRBD1. In germline, CDR1 is DFQATT, CDR2 SNEGSKA (reference sequence). CDR3 size: 16 residues. The ends lost 3 bases at V and 7 bases at J; junction bases unmatched: 17.

This clonotype was detected only a few times. The chain recombines TRBV6-2 or TRBV6-3 with TRBJ1-6; D possibly corresponds to TRBD1 (5 bases). V gave up 0 bases and J gave up 7 bases, with 10 bases separating them. The length of the CDR3 is 15 residues. Per germline, CDR1 MNHEY and CDR2 SVGEGT. CDR3 residues: CASSYSRTPNSPLHF. The CDR3 bases are TGTGCCAGCAGTTACTCGAGGACACCGAATTCACCCCTCCACTTT.

This clonotype was observed a handful of times. The gene calls are TRBV20-1 and TRBJ2-3; D is possibly TRBD2 (5 bases). The CDR3 runs to 12 residues. CDR1 DFQATT and CDR2 SNEGSKA come from the germline V gene (reference sequence). Trimming shortened V by 4 bases and J by 8 bases, and 13 bases separated the two germline ends. The CDR3 sequence is CSATEYGSTQYF. For the CDR3, the DNA is TGCAGTGCTACAGAGTATGGGAGTACGCAGTATTTT.

This clonotype was found a few times. CDR3 sequence (DNA): TGTGCCAGCAGAGATGGGCGGGGGGGTAACACAGATACGCAGTATTTT. This codes for CASRDGRGGNTDTQYF. This chain uses TRBV7-2 with TRBJ2-3, with 9 bases fitting TRBD2. CDR3 length equals 16 residues. Looked up from germline, CDR1 is SGHTA and CDR2 is FQGNSA. V lost 6 bases, J lost 2 bases, and 9 bases stayed unmatched.